These 24 T cell receptor beta chains were sequenced from one sample in a study of CD8+ T cells in alopecia areata. Sequencing relied on a cDNA template that was reverse transcribed from extracted RNA. Data came from immunoSEQ multiplex PCR; TCRdb stores just in-frame clones and leaves some out. The table includes about 120,000 clones, about 50% detected once. The treatment here: oral pan-JAK inhibitor, 5-10 mg twice daily. Sequenced here: CD4+ T cells sorted from blood, sampled at week 4, from a patient treated with tofacitinib. These receptor sequences come from a human donor with alopecia areata.

The rearrangement uses TRBV5-6 and TRBJ1-2, with 10 bases that match TRBD1. The length of the CDR3 is 18 residues. CDR1 and CDR2 from the germline V gene are SGHDT and YYEEEE. V trimming: 4 bases; J trimming: 4 bases; junction bases outside the gene matches: 16. The CDR3 DNA is TGTGCCAGCAGCAGCATCCGGGACAGGGGAAGAAGGGGCTATGGCTACACCTTC. This translates into CASSSIRDRGRRGYGYTF.

The table lists this clone with a few counts. This chain joins TRBV29-1 and TRBJ2-6, with TRBD1 identical over 9 bases. This CDR3 contains 14 residues. Trimming took 7 bases from V and 2 from J; bases not matched to a gene: 3. Looked up from germline, CDR1 is SQVTM and CDR2 is ANQGSEA. The CDR3 nucleotides are TGCAGCGCGGGGGACAGGGCTGGGGCCAACGTCCTGACTTTC. It codes for CSAGDRAGANVLTF. Using reference TRBV29-1 and TRBJ2-6 for the parts outside the CDR3, the full variable domain is SAVISQKPSRDICQRGTSLTIQCQVDSQVTMMFWYRQQPGQSLTLIATANQGSEATYESGFVIDKFPISRPNLTFSTLTVSNMSPEDSSIYLCSAGDRAGANVLTFGAGSRLTVL.

The rearrangement joins TRBV28 to TRBJ1-2; D is possibly TRBD1 (6 bases). V shed 5 bases and J shed 5 bases, with 21 bases lying between them. Germline CDR1 and CDR2: MDHEN and SYDVKM. The CDR3 is made up of 16 amino acids. The CDR3 loop reads CASSPSRLDSYYGYTF. CDR3 DNA: TGTGCCAGCAGTCCATCTCGCTTGGACAGCTATTATGGCTACACCTTC.

The rearrangement uses TRBV27 and TRBJ1-1; D gene uncertain. Germline V lookup: CDR1 MNHEY, CDR2 SMNVEV (reference sequence). Trimming pared 1 base from V and 1 base from J, leaving 10 bases between. The CDR3 extends over 15 amino acids. CDR3 in amino acids: CASSLLNRANTEAFF. The CDR3 region has the DNA TGTGCCAGCAGTTTATTAAACAGAGCGAACACTGAAGCTTTCTTT.

This clone came up many times. In DNA form, the CDR3 reads TGTGCCAGTAGTATTCTGGGGGGTTACCAGCCCCAGCATTTT. Encoded protein: CASSILGGYQPQHF. The V call is TRBV19, the J call TRBJ1-5; D perhaps matches TRBD1 (5 bases). Deletions cut 3 bases from V and 7 bases from J, with 13 bases between. CDR3 length: 14 residues. The germline V gene encodes CDR1 LNHDA and CDR2 SQIVND (reference sequence).

This chain connects TRBV6-6 to TRBJ2-5; unclear D gene. The CDR3 has 15 amino acids. V gave up 2 bases and J gave up 2 bases, with 12 bases separating them. Germline V gene lookup returns CDR1 MNHNY and CDR2 SVGAGI (reference sequence). CDR3 loop: CASSYPGGRQETQYF. The CDR3, as DNA: TGTGCCAGCAGTTACCCGGGTGGCAGACAAGAGACCCAGTACTTC.

A note on this clone: The same CDR3 can be traced to other DNA sequences in this sample. This chain links TRBV30 with TRBJ2-1, with 14 bases that match TRBD2. The length of the CDR3 is 15 residues. CDR1 and CDR2 from the germline V gene are GTSNPN and SVGIG (reference sequence). The ends lost 2 bases at V and 4 bases at J; junction bases unmatched: 1. Here the CDR3 DNA reads TGTGCCTGGAGTCGACTAGCGGGGGGGTACAATGAGCAGTTCTTC. It yields the protein CAWSRLAGGYNEQFF. The full variable domain, with the rest looked up from reference TRBV30 and TRBJ2-1, is SQTIHQWPATLVQPVGSPLSLECTVEGTSNPNLYWYRQAAGRGLQLLFYSVGIGQISSEVPQNLSASRPQDRQFILSSKKLLLSDSGFYLCAWSRLAGGYNEQFFGPGTRLTVL.

This rearrangement joins TRBV7-2 to TRBJ1-5; D ambiguous. The CDR3 length is 13 residues. With 2 bases removed from V and 3 bases from J, the gap between germline ends came to 5 bases. Germline V gives CDR1 SGHTA, CDR2 FQGNSA. The CDR3: CASSLSLNQPQHF. CDR3 nucleotides: TGTGCCAGCAGCTTATCCCTCAATCAGCCCCAGCATTTT.

The V call is TRBV7-9, the J call TRBJ2-1; the D is unclear. This CDR3 comprises 10 residues. Trimming took off 5 bases at V and 12 bases at J, with 8 bases between the two ends. Germline lookup yields CDR1 SEHNR and CDR2 FQNEAQ (reference sequence). The CDR3 sequence: CASSPLWQFF. In nucleotides, the CDR3 is TGTGCCAGCAGCCCCCTCTGGCAGTTCTTC.

The chain is built from TRBV15 and TRBJ2-1, with 13 bases fitting TRBD2. Per germline, CDR1 LNHNV and CDR2 YYDKDF (reference sequence). The V segment lost 4 bases and the J segment 10 bases; nucleotides outside the gene matches: 13. The CDR3 loop spans 17 amino acids. The CDR3 DNA follows: TGTGCCACCAGCACAAACTTCGGACTAGCGGGAGTTAAGGAGCAGTTCTTC. Amino acid sequence: CATSTNFGLAGVKEQFF. The variable domain in full, completed from reference TRBV15 and TRBJ2-1, reads DAMVIQNPRYQVTQFGKPVTLSCSQTLNHNVMYWYQQKSSQAPKLLFHYYDKDFNNEADTPDNFQSRRPNTSFCFLDIRSPGLGDTAMYLCATSTNFGLAGVKEQFFGPGTRLTVL.

The CDR3 coding sequence is TGCAGCGTTGGGGACTCGGAGGGTCAGCCCCAGCATTTT. The encoded protein is CSVGDSEGQPQHF. The V gene is TRBV29-1, the J gene TRBJ1-5; D might be TRBD1 (5 bases). CDR1 and CDR2 (germline): SQVTM, ANQGSEA. This CDR3 is 13 amino acids long. The germline V and J ends were trimmed by 4 bases and 6 bases, with 13 bases remaining between them.

The chain recombines TRBV7-9 with TRBJ2-5; D is unclear. Germline V gives CDR1 SEHNR, CDR2 FQNEAQ (reference sequence). The CDR3 runs 12 residues. Trimming took 5 bases from V and 5 from J, leaving 9 bases between them. The CDR3 nucleotides read TGTGCCAGCAGCCCCACGCGGGAGACCCAGTACTTC. It specifies CASSPTRETQYF.

The chain uses TRBV9 and TRBJ1-2, with D tentatively TRBD1 (5 bases). Trimming removed 5 bases from V and 5 bases from J, with 22 bases in between. Germline-derived CDR1 and CDR2 are SGDLS and YYNGEE. This CDR3 comprises 16 residues. The CDR3 bases are TGTGCCAGCAGTCCCTCAAGAGGGGACGTTAGTTATGGCTACACCTTC. It specifies CASSPSRGDVSYGYTF.

This rearrangement joins TRBV5-4 to TRBJ1-1; D is perhaps TRBD1 (6 bases). The CDR3 is made up of 14 amino acids. With 7 bases removed from V and 1 base from J, the gap between germline ends came to 14 bases. Germline V gives CDR1 SGHNT, CDR2 YYREEE (reference sequence). The CDR3 bases are TGTGCCAGCCAAGGGGGAACACCGAACACTGAAGCTTTCTTT. It is translated as CASQGGTPNTEAFF.

The chain uses TRBV7-9 and TRBJ2-1; perhaps TRBD2 as D (5 bases). V gave up 4 bases and J gave up 7 bases, with 14 bases separating them. This CDR3 has 14 amino acids. CDR1 and CDR2 (germline): SEHNR, FQNEAQ (reference sequence). This CDR3 reads CASSSLWERNEQFF. The CDR3 nucleotides read TGTGCCAGCAGCTCCCTCTGGGAGAGGAATGAGCAGTTCTTC.

The chain links TRBV29-1 to TRBJ1-6; no firm D call. V lost 4 bases and J 7 bases, leaving 8 bases between the germline ends. The CDR3 spans 12 residues. Germline V gene lookup returns CDR1 SQVTM and CDR2 ANQGSEA. The CDR3 DNA reads TGCAGCGTTGGAGAGGAAAATTCACCCCTCCACTTT. Translating it yields CSVGEENSPLHF.

There are a few counts of this clone. Written as DNA, the CDR3 is TGCGCCAGCAGCAAAACACAGGGGGCCGGCAATCAGCCCCAGCATTTT. Protein: CASSKTQGAGNQPQHF. The V call is TRBV4-1, the J call TRBJ1-5; 9 bases agree with TRBD1. The CDR3 spans 16 residues. From germline, CDR1 is MGHRA and CDR2 YSYEKL. Unmatched junction bases numbered 7, after V lost 5 bases and J lost 2 bases.

J is TRBJ2-7 and V is TRBV29-1; D is undetermined. Germline CDR1 reads SQVTM; CDR2 reads ANQGSEA. There are 13 residues in the CDR3. V shed 4 bases and J shed 0 bases, with 10 bases lying between them. CDR3 coding DNA: TGCAGCGTTGGTGAGCTCTACTCCTACGAGCAGTACTTC. Translating it yields CSVGELYSYEQYF.

This clone showed up just once. As DNA, the CDR3 is TGTGCCAGCAGCCAATCGGACACCGGGGAGCTGTTTTTT. Amino acids: CASSQSDTGELFF. The genes are TRBV4-2 and TRBJ2-2, with D uncertain. The CDR3 spans 13 residues. Trimming took off 2 bases at V and 3 bases at J, with 4 bases between the two ends. Germline V gene data show CDR1 as LGHNA and CDR2 as YNFKEQ.

The rearrangement links TRBV30 to TRBJ2-1; D gene ambiguous. Trimming pared 0 bases from V and 4 bases from J, leaving 7 bases between. Per the germline V gene, CDR1 is GTSNPN and CDR2 is SVGIG (reference sequence). The CDR3 length is 13 residues. CDR3 sequence: CAWSVTAYNEQFF. CDR3 DNA: TGTGCCTGGAGTGTAACAGCTTACAATGAGCAGTTCTTC.

This clone was observed at least ten times. The rearrangement uses TRBV11-2 and TRBJ2-7; 14 nucleotides align to TRBD2. CDR3 length: 16 amino acids. V was clipped by 4 bases and J by 4 bases; unmatched bases: 6. Germline-derived CDR1 and CDR2 are SGHAT and FQNNGV. This chain's CDR3 is CASSSPGLAGVYEQYF. CDR3 bases: TGTGCCAGCAGCTCACCGGGACTAGCGGGAGTATACGAGCAGTACTTC.

The gene calls are TRBV5-1 and TRBJ1-1; D ambiguous. The CDR3 loop spans 12 amino acids. Trimming left V 2 bases short and J 3 bases short, with 5 bases between. Germline CDR1 SGHRS, CDR2 YFSETQ. The CDR3 loop is CASSFGDTEAFF. DNA of the CDR3: TGCGCCAGCAGCTTCGGGGACACTGAAGCTTTCTTT.

This chain joins TRBV25-1 and TRBJ2-7; 11 bases are shared with TRBD2. V lost 3 bases, J lost 6 bases, and 4 bases stayed unmatched. The CDR3 totals 14 residues. Germline V gives CDR1 MGHDK, CDR2 SYGVNS. The CDR3 DNA reads as TGTGCCAGCAGTGACCCCGGGACTAGCGGCGAGCAGTACTTC. It encodes CASSDPGTSGEQYF.

The chain has TRBV11-2 and TRBJ1-1, with no clear D. V was pared by 3 bases and J by 4 bases, with 12 bases between. The V gene's germline CDR1 is SGHAT and CDR2 FQNNGV. This CDR3 contains 14 residues. The CDR3 DNA is TGTGCCAGCAGCTTCGGGGTTTCCGGCACTGAAGCTTTCTTT. Translated, it gives CASSFGVSGTEAFF.